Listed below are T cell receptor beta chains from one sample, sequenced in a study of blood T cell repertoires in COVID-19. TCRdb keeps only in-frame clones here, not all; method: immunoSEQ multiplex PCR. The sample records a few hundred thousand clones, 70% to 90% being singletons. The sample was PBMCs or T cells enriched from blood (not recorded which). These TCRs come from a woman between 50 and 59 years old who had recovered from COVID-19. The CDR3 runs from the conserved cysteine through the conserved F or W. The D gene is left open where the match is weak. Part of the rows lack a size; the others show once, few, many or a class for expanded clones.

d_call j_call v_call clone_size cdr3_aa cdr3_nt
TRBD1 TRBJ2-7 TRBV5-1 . CASSLGQGSSYEQYF TGCGCCAGCAGCTTGGGACAGGGAAGCTCCTACGAGCAGTACTTC
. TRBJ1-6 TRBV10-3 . CAISEGGGKGSPLHF TGTGCCATCAGTGAAGGAGGAGGGAAGGGTTCACCCCTCCACTTT
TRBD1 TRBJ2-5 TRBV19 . CASSQTGAFQETQYF TGTGCCAGTAGTCAGACAGGGGCCTTTCAAGAGACCCAGTACTTC
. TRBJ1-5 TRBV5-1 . CASSLGGQGNQPQHF TGCGCCAGCAGCTTGGGAGGTCAGGGGAATCAGCCCCAGCATTTT
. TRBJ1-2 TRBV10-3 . CAISEKGGGYTF TGTGCCATCAGTGAAAAGGGAGGAGGCTACACCTTC
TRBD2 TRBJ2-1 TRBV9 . CASSVDYLAGVRNEQFF TGTGCCAGCAGCGTAGATTATCTAGCGGGAGTACGAAATGAGCAGTTCTTC
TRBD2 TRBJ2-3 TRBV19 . CASSRRFAGGGNTQYF TGTGCCAGTAGTCGCCGCTTTGCGGGAGGAGGTAATACGCAGTATTTT
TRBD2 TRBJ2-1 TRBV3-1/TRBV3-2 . CASSQDSGGKNEQFF TGTGCCAGCAGCCAAGATTCGGGAGGGAAGAATGAGCAGTTCTTC
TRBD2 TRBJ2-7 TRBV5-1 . CASSALGGARYEQYF TGCGCCAGCAGCGCCTTGGGAGGGGCCCGGTACGAGCAGTACTTC
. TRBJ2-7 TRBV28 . CASRLTAYEQYF TGTGCCAGCAGGCTAACCGCCTACGAGCAGTACTTC
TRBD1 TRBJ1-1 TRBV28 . CASTWTGSNTEAFF TGTGCCAGCACCTGGACAGGGTCGAACACTGAAGCTTTCTTT
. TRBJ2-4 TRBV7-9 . CASSLGLDRGKNIQYF TGTGCCAGCAGCTTAGGACTAGATAGGGGCAAAAACATTCAGTACTTC
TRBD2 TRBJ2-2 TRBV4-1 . CASSQVIAGPTGELFF TGCGCCAGCAGCCAAGTTATAGCGGGTCCCACCGGGGAGCTGTTTTTT
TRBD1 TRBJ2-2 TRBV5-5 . CASSWVTGSNTGELFF TGTGCCAGCAGCTGGGTGACAGGGAGTAACACCGGGGAGCTGTTTTTT
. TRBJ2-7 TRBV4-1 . CASSQFAGSITDEQYF TGCGCCAGCAGCCAATTTGCCGGGAGCATCACCGACGAGCAGTACTTC
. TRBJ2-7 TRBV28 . CASSLGGWQYF TGTGCCAGCAGTTTAGGAGGGTGGCAGTACTTC
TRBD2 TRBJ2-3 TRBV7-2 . CASSPSGTRTDTQYF TGTGCCAGCAGCCCTAGCGGGACTCGCACAGATACGCAGTATTTT
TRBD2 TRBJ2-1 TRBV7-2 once CASSLVGGSYNEQFF TGTGCCAGCAGCTTAGTGGGAGGGTCCTACAATGAGCAGTTCTTC
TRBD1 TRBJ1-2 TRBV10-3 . CAISAYRGRGGYTF TGTGCCATCAGTGCCTACAGGGGGCGCGGGGGCTACACCTTC
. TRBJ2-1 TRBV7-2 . CASSLDSGSYNEQFF TGTGCCAGCAGCTTAGATAGCGGCTCCTACAATGAGCAGTTCTTC
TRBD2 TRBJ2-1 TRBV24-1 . CATGPASGYNEQFF TGTGCCACCGGCCCGGCTAGCGGGTACAATGAGCAGTTCTTC
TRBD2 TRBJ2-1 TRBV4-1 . CATGTSGRYNEQFF TGCGCCACAGGGACTAGCGGGCGATACAATGAGCAGTTCTTC
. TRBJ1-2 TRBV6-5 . CASRLDRNYGYTF TGTGCCAGCAGACTCGACAGGAACTATGGCTACACCTTC
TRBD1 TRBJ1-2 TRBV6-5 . CASSYLPGQETGGYTF TGTGCCAGCAGTTACTTACCGGGACAGGAGACGGGGGGCTACACCTTC
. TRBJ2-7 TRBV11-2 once CASSSPESRPYEQYF TGTGCCAGCAGCTCACCGGAATCGAGGCCCTACGAGCAGTACTTC
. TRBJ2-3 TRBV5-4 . CASSLGVAVTDTQYF TGTGCCAGCAGCTTGGGAGTAGCGGTCACAGATACGCAGTATTTT
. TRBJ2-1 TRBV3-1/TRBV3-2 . CASSHQGGVYYNEQFF TGTGCCAGCAGCCACCAAGGGGGTGTCTACTACAATGAGCAGTTCTTC
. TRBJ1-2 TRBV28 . CASSLRDTLGGYTF TGTGCCAGCAGTTTAAGGGACACCCTGGGAGGCTACACCTTC
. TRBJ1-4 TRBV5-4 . CASSFMGAEKLFF TGTGCCAGCAGCTTTATGGGGGCGGAAAAACTGTTTTTT
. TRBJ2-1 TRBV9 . CASSVGGRQGYNEQFF TGTGCCAGCAGCGTAGGGGGGAGGCAGGGCTATAATGAGCAGTTCTTC
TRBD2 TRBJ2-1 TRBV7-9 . CASSSRDYHNEQFF TGTGCCAGCAGCTCACGGGACTACCACAATGAGCAGTTCTTC
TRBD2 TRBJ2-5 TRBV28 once CASSLSGRVQETQYF TGTGCCAGCAGTTTAAGTGGGAGGGTCCAAGAGACCCAGTACTTC
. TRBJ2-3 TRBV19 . CASSSGGPPTDTQYF TGTGCCAGTTCCTCAGGGGGGCCTCCAACAGATACGCAGTATTTT
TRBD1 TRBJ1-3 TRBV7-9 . CASSLVTGVPGNTIYF TGTGCCAGCAGCTTAGTTACAGGGGTCCCTGGAAACACCATATATTTT
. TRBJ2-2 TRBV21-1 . CASSPHRLELDTGELFF TGTGCCAGCAGCCCACACCGGCTGGAGTTAGACACCGGGGAGCTGTTTTTT
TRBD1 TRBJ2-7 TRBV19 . CATAPGDRYSYEQYF TGTGCCACCGCCCCGGGGGACAGGTACTCCTACGAGCAGTACTTC
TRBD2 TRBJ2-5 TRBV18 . CASSPLRTSGETQYF TGTGCCAGCTCACCCCTCCGAACTAGCGGAGAGACCCAGTACTTC
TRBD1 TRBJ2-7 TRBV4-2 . CASSQGNDRAYEQYF TGTGCCAGCAGCCAAGGTAACGACAGGGCGTACGAGCAGTACTTC
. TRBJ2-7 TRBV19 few CASSIGRGEYEQYF TGTGCCAGTAGTATTGGCAGGGGTGAGTACGAGCAGTACTTC
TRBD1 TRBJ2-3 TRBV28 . CASSLTGGTDTQYF TGTGCCAGCAGTCTGACAGGGGGGACAGATACGCAGTATTTT
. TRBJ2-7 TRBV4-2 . CASSQAGGYGTLPYEQYF TGTGCCAGCAGCCAAGCTGGGGGATACGGGACTCTTCCCTACGAGCAGTACTTC
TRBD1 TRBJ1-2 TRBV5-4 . CASSLEGAAGYTF TGTGCCAGCAGCTTGGAGGGGGCGGCTGGCTACACCTTC
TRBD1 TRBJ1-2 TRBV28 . CASSPQIRTGHGYTF TGTGCCAGCAGTCCCCAAATCCGGACAGGGCATGGCTACACCTTC
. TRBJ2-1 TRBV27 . CASSMIGTYNEQFF TGTGCCAGCAGTATGATCGGGACTTACAATGAGCAGTTCTTC
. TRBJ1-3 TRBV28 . CASSGRFRTIYF TGTGCCAGCAGTGGGCGTTTTCGCACCATATATTTT
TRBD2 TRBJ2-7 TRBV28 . CASSLVGTSRLRPEQYF TGTGCCAGCAGTTTAGTCGGGACTAGCCGCCTGAGACCCGAGCAGTACTTC
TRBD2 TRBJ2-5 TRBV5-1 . CASSPGGRGSQETQYF TGCGCCAGCAGCCCGGGAGGGCGGGGCTCCCAAGAGACCCAGTACTTC
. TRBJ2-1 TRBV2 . CASSVGGFSYNEQFF TGTGCCAGCAGTGTTGGAGGTTTCTCCTACAATGAGCAGTTCTTC
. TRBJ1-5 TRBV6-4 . CASKQRIYSNQPQHF TGTGCCAGCAAGCAGCGGATCTATAGCAATCAGCCCCAGCATTTT
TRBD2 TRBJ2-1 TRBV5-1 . CASRRTSGSIYNEQFF TGCGCCAGCCGCCGGACTAGCGGGAGTATATACAATGAGCAGTTCTTC
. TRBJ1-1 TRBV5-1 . CASSTTSFAGNEAFF TGCGCCAGCAGCACGACGTCCTTCGCAGGGAATGAAGCTTTCTTT
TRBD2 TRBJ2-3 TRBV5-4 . CASSKGLAGGNTDTQYF TGTGCCAGCAGCAAGGGACTAGCGGGAGGTAACACAGATACGCAGTATTTT
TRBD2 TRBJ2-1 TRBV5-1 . CASSLAVLAGEDEQFF TGCGCCAGCAGCTTGGCCGTCCTAGCGGGTGAGGATGAGCAGTTCTTC
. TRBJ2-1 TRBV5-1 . CASSPGYNEQFF TGCGCCAGCAGCCCAGGGTACAATGAGCAGTTCTTC
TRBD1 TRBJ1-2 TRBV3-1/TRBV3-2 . CASSQPTDRTHGYTF TGTGCCAGCAGCCAACCCACGGACAGGACCCATGGCTACACCTTC
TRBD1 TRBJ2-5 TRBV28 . CASRSTPTGQGRETQYF TGTGCCAGCAGATCCACCCCTACGGGACAGGGTAGGGAGACCCAGTACTTC
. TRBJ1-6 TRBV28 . CASSLSWADYSPLHF TGTGCCAGCAGTTTATCTTGGGCAGATTATTCACCCCTCCACTTT
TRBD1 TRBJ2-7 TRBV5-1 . CATTKGQGTSYEQYF TGCGCCACTACGAAAGGACAGGGGACATCCTACGAGCAGTACTTC
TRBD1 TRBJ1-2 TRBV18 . CASSPPGQGKYGYTF TGTGCCAGCTCACCACCGGGACAGGGAAAGTATGGCTACACCTTC